These 5 T cell receptor beta chains came from one sample sequenced in a study of cytomegalovirus exposure and HLA in healthy donors. The PCR used 60 Vbeta and 13 Jbeta primers. Clones were sequenced by immunoSEQ multiplex PCR, and TCRdb holds only the in-frame ones, with some missing. The repertoire holds tens of thousands of clones, with approximately 75% as singletons. The sequenced material came from PBMCs. The receptor set was obtained from a woman aged 40 to 55 in good health and CMV-seronegative.

The sample holds a few counts of this clone. The rearrangement joins TRBV6-4 to TRBJ1-2, with D unresolved. CDR1 and CDR2 from the germline V gene are MRHNA and SNTAGT. The CDR3 runs 14 residues. The V and J ends lost 7 bases and 2 bases respectively, with 14 bases between them. For the CDR3, the DNA is TGTGCCAGCACCCCAGGCCCAGGAAACTATGGCTACACCTTC. Translated: CASTPGPGNYGYTF.

The chain combines TRBV30 with TRBJ1-2; D might be TRBD1 (6 bases). Trimming took off 3 bases at V and 2 bases at J, with 19 bases between the two ends. Germline assignment: CDR1 GTSNPN and CDR2 SVGIG (reference sequence). This CDR3 region has 16 residues. The CDR3 DNA reads TGTGCCTGGAGGGAACCACAGGGTAATACAAACTATGGCTACACCTTC. This translates into CAWREPQGNTNYGYTF.

The chain employs TRBV28 and TRBJ1-1, with TRBD1 matching 7 bases. V lost 8 bases, J lost 3 bases, and 15 bases stayed unmatched. In germline, CDR1 is MDHEN, CDR2 SYDVKM. This CDR3 contains 16 residues. As DNA, the CDR3 is TGTGCCAGCCCCCTCCCGGGACAGTGGAGCGACACTGAAGCTTTCTTT. Translating gives CASPLPGQWSDTEAFF.

This clone has only one observation. The V and J genes are TRBV5-1 and TRBJ1-1; 8 nucleotides agree with TRBD1. Trimming at V came to 7 bases and at J to 1 base, leaving 6 bases not matched to a gene. The CDR3 totals 14 residues. Germline V gene data show CDR1 as SGHRS and CDR2 as YFSETQ. The CDR3 coding sequence is TGCGCCAGCGGAGAGGGACAGGCGAACACTGAAGCTTTCTTT. It codes for CASGEGQANTEAFF.

This chain uses TRBV7-9 with TRBJ1-1; 11 nucleotides match TRBD1. The CDR3 covers 14 residues. The germline CDR1 and CDR2 sequences are SEHNR and FQNEAQ (reference sequence). J gave up 8 bases and V 6 bases, and 8 bases lay outside the gene matches. The CDR3 reads CASSRTGGAREAFF. The CDR3 DNA reads TGTGCCAGCAGTCGGACAGGGGGCGCGAGAGAAGCTTTCTTT.